The 25 T cell receptor beta chains reported below all come from one sample, sequenced in a study of CD8 T cells in Susac syndrome. The RNA input was about 0.5 to 1 ug, and it was reverse transcribed with random hexamers. TCRdb analysed the immunoSEQ multiplex PCR reads with MiXCR anew, one entry per CDR3 protein. The table includes around 140,000 distinct CDR3 sequences, around 85% detected once. The sample comprised CD8+ T cells from PBMCs. These receptors were collected from a human donor with multiple sclerosis.

V is TRBV20-1 and J is TRBJ2-5, with D possibly matching TRBD1 (5 bases). Germline V gene lookup returns CDR1 DFQATT and CDR2 SNEGSKA (reference sequence). The CDR3 extends over 13 amino acids. Trimming removed 3 bases at V and 5 bases at J, with 13 bases between. In DNA form, the CDR3 reads TGCAGTGCTAGGATGCAGGGTAGCGAGACCCAGTACTTC. Translated: CSARMQGSETQYF.

The J gene is TRBJ1-1, the V gene TRBV5-1; TRBD1 matches 7 bases. This CDR3 contains 14 residues. Germline values: CDR1 SGHRS, CDR2 YFSETQ. V lost 2 bases, J lost 6 bases, and 7 bases stayed unmatched. This CDR3 reads CASSFGQGGSEAFF. CDR3 nucleotides: TGCGCCAGCAGCTTCGGCCAGGGGGGTTCTGAAGCTTTCTTT.

The chain carries TRBV30 and TRBJ2-4; D remains ambiguous. With 1 base removed from V and 8 bases from J, the gap between germline ends came to 9 bases. This CDR3 is 12 amino acids long. CDR1 is GTSNPN, CDR2 SVGIG, per germline (reference sequence). DNA of the CDR3: TGTGCCTGGAGTGGATCGGGTGACATTCAGTACTTC. Amino acid sequence: CAWSGSGDIQYF.

The genes are TRBV4-1 and TRBJ2-5; 8 bases are a match to TRBD2. V shed 7 bases and J 6 bases; nucleotides not matched to a gene: 10. Germline CDR1 is MGHRA and CDR2 is YSYEKL. The CDR3 runs 14 residues. The CDR3 sequence is CASTPDSGDKTQYF. The CDR3 DNA is TGCGCCAGCACCCCGGATAGCGGGGATAAGACCCAGTACTTC.

The rearrangement joins TRBV5-6 to TRBJ1-2, with no clear D. This CDR3 is 14 amino acids long. V lost 0 bases to trimming and J lost 4 bases, with 10 bases between them. Per germline, CDR1 SGHDT and CDR2 YYEEEE. The CDR3 region has the DNA TGTGCCAGCAGCTTGGAAAGGGCGGCCTATGGCTACACCTTC. Translated: CASSLERAAYGYTF.

The J gene is TRBJ1-4, the V gene TRBV10-2; TRBD1 matches 7 bases. V dropped 6 bases and J dropped 8; count of bases not matched to a gene: 9. The CDR3 has 14 residues. Germline V gene lookup returns CDR1 WSHSY and CDR2 SAAADI. CDR3 sequence reads: CASRSPGQREKLFF. For the CDR3, the DNA is TGCGCCAGCAGATCCCCGGGACAGAGAGAAAAACTGTTTTTT.

This chain connects TRBV20-1 to TRBJ1-1; 11 positions agree with TRBD1. In germline, CDR1 is DFQATT, CDR2 SNEGSKA (reference sequence). J lost 6 bases, V lost 2 bases, and 5 bases had no gene match. There are 14 residues in the CDR3. The CDR3, as DNA: TGCAGTGCTAGACCGGGACAGGGGGTCGCTGAAGCTTTCTTT. This gives the protein CSARPGQGVAEAFF.

V and J are TRBV29-1 and TRBJ1-2; D remains unclear. The germline V gene has CDR1 SQVTM and CDR2 ANQGSEA. The CDR3 runs to 11 residues. V lost 3 bases and J lost 4, with 6 bases in between. Here the CDR3 reads CSVDGSYGYTF. Here the CDR3 DNA reads TGCAGCGTTGATGGTAGCTATGGCTACACCTTC.

V and J are TRBV29-1 and TRBJ2-1; D unresolved. With 7 bases removed from V and 9 bases from J, the gap between germline ends came to 10 bases. The CDR3 is made up of 10 amino acids. Germline lookup yields CDR1 SQVTM and CDR2 ANQGSEA. The CDR3 is CSARMVEQFF. The CDR3 nucleotides are TGCAGCGCTCGAATGGTTGAGCAGTTCTTC.

There are a few counts of this clonotype. The chain joins TRBV7-6 to TRBJ2-1; D unclear. This CDR3 has 13 amino acids. The germline CDR1 and CDR2 sequences are SGHVS and FNYEAQ. Trimming removed 5 bases at V and 5 bases at J, with 10 bases between. CDR3: CASSHPSDNEQFF. The CDR3 region has the DNA TGTGCCAGCAGCCACCCATCGGACAATGAGCAGTTCTTC. The entire variable domain, with the rest obtained from reference TRBV7-6 and TRBJ2-1, is as follows: GAGVSQSPRYKVTKRGQDVALRCDPISGHVSLYWYRQALGQGPEFLTYFNYEAQQDKSGLPNDRFSAERPEGSISTLTIQRTEQRDSAMYRCASSHPSDNEQFFGPGTRLTVL.

The chain has TRBV12-3 or TRBV12-4 and TRBJ1-2; D gene uncertain. There are 15 residues in the CDR3. V dropped 6 bases and J dropped 0 bases, with 14 bases sitting between them. CDR3 sequence reads: CASSSHGESNYGYTF. In DNA form, the CDR3 reads TGTGCCAGCAGCTCCCATGGGGAGTCTAACTATGGCTACACCTTC.

CDR3 sequence: CASSFSGGGSTTYEQYF. In DNA form, the CDR3 reads TGTGCCAGCAGCTTCTCAGGCGGGGGCAGTACTACCTACGAGCAGTACTTC. V and J are TRBV11-2 and TRBJ2-7, with D perhaps TRBD2 (7 bases). The CDR3 is made up of 17 amino acids. The V gene's germline CDR1 is SGHAT and CDR2 FQNNGV. V dropped 3 bases and J dropped 2 bases, with 20 bases sitting between them.

The chain carries TRBV29-1 and TRBJ2-2; D gene ambiguous. Germline V gene data show CDR1 as SQVTM and CDR2 as ANQGSEA. With 4 bases removed from V and 1 base from J, the gap between germline ends came to 4 bases. The CDR3 spans 12 residues. CDR3 protein: CSVAVNTGELFF. The CDR3 nucleotides read TGCAGCGTTGCGGTGAACACCGGGGAGCTGTTTTTT.

The chain joins TRBV6-2 or TRBV6-3 to TRBJ2-1, with D perhaps matching TRBD1 (6 bases). Germline CDR1 reads MNHEY; CDR2 reads SVGEGT. Trimming pared 7 bases from V and 0 bases from J, leaving 10 bases between. The CDR3 has 14 residues. CDR3 DNA: TGTGCCAGCATGGGACAAGGCTCCTACAATGAGCAGTTCTTC. Protein sequence: CASMGQGSYNEQFF.

The CDR3: CATGGGPSTDTQYF. The DNA of the CDR3 is TGTGCCACAGGCGGGGGGCCAAGCACAGATACGCAGTATTTT. J is TRBJ2-3 and V is TRBV24-1, with 8 bases fitting TRBD2. CDR3 length equals 14 residues. Unmatched junction bases numbered 5, after V lost 10 bases and J lost 0 bases. Germline CDR1 is KGHDR and CDR2 is SFDVKD.

The genes are TRBV12-3 or TRBV12-4 and TRBJ1-3; 8 nucleotides align to TRBD1. Trimming at V came to 7 bases and at J to 0 bases, leaving 14 bases not matched to a gene. CDR3 length: 18 residues. The CDR3 DNA reads as TGTGCCAGCACTGGGACAGGTCCCTCCACCCGCTCTGGAAACACCATATATTTT. Its protein product is CASTGTGPSTRSGNTIYF.

V and J are TRBV29-1 and TRBJ2-1; no reliable D call. V shed 3 bases and J shed 6 bases, with 9 bases lying between them. The germline V gene has CDR1 SQVTM and CDR2 ANQGSEA. The CDR3 length is 12 residues. CDR3 in DNA: TGCAGCGTTGAGGAGACATCCAATGAGCAGTTCTTC. Translation: CSVEETSNEQFF.

This clonotype showed up just once. This sequence joins TRBV10-3 and TRBJ2-3, with D possibly matching TRBD1 (6 bases). V was shortened by 10 bases and J by 6 bases, with 17 bases between the two germline ends. The CDR3 consists of 13 residues. Germline V gives CDR1 ENHRY, CDR2 SYGVKD. In DNA, the CDR3 is TGTGCCACTTACCTTGGGGACACGGATACGCAGTATTTT. Its protein is CATYLGDTDTQYF.

This clonotype has more than one count but fewer than ten. V is TRBV5-4 and J is TRBJ2-1; maybe TRBD2 (6 bases). The CDR3 totals 14 residues. Germline V CDR1 and CDR2: SGHNT, YYREEE (reference sequence). CDR3 sequence (DNA): TGTGCAACCACAGGTGGGTGGGACTCCAATGAGCAGTTCTTC. Translated: CATTGGWDSNEQFF.

The rearrangement links TRBV28 to TRBJ2-5; 7 nucleotides line up with TRBD1. The CDR3 is made up of 13 amino acids. CDR1 is MDHEN, CDR2 SYDVKM, per germline. Trimming took 6 bases from V and 1 from J; bases not matched to a gene: 2. CDR3 DNA: TGTGCCAGCAGACGGGACAGCCAAGAGACCCAGTACTTC. As protein: CASRRDSQETQYF.

The V gene is TRBV7-6, the J gene TRBJ2-5; 8 bases are a match to TRBD1. This CDR3 has 15 residues. The germline CDR1 and CDR2 sequences are SGHVS and FNYEAQ. After removal of 6 bases from V and 2 bases from J, the junction contained 8 bases not matched to a gene. This CDR3 is CASRQTGQVQETQYF. The DNA of the CDR3 is TGTGCCAGCAGACAAACGGGACAGGTTCAAGAGACCCAGTACTTC.

V gene TRBV19 combines with J gene TRBJ1-3, with no clear D. The germline V gene has CDR1 LNHDA and CDR2 SQIVND (reference sequence). The CDR3 spans 16 residues. The V and J ends lost 0 bases and 0 bases respectively, with 9 bases between them. The CDR3 sequence is CASSIDRPYSGNTIYF. CDR3 DNA sequence: TGTGCCAGTAGTATAGACCGGCCGTACTCTGGAAACACCATATATTTT.

The chain recombines TRBV13 with TRBJ1-3; 8 bases are shared with TRBD1. Germline CDR1 reads PRHDT; CDR2 reads FYEKMQ (reference sequence). Unmatched junction bases numbered 6, after V lost 2 bases and J lost 3 bases. The CDR3 sequence is 16 residues long. The CDR3 DNA follows: TGTGCCAGCAGCTTAAACCAGGGGGCGCGTGGAAACACCATATATTTT. Protein sequence: CASSLNQGARGNTIYF.

The rearrangement joins TRBV11-2 to TRBJ1-1; D ambiguous. The V end lost 3 bases, the J end lost 4 bases, and 12 bases lay between the germline ends. CDR1 and CDR2 from the germline V gene are SGHAT and FQNNGV. The CDR3 is 14 amino acids. The DNA of the CDR3 is TGTGCCAGCAGCTTCCCGTGGGCAAGCACTGAAGCTTTCTTT. Amino acid sequence: CASSFPWASTEAFF.

The chain uses TRBV4-1 and TRBJ2-3; 12 positions agree with TRBD2. Germline assignment: CDR1 MGHRA and CDR2 YSYEKL. The CDR3 has 16 residues. V shed 2 bases and J 2 bases; nucleotides not matched to a gene: 2. This CDR3 is CASSQRTSGNTDTQYF. CDR3 DNA sequence: TGCGCCAGCAGCCAACGGACTAGCGGGAACACAGATACGCAGTATTTT.